One and the same sample provided the 10 T cell receptor beta chains below, sequenced in a study of blood T cell repertoires in COVID-19. Data came from immunoSEQ multiplex PCR; TCRdb stores just in-frame clones and leaves some out. In the table there are some 150,000 clones, roughly 85% of which are singletons. The sample comprised PBMCs or T cells enriched from blood (not recorded which). The source of these receptors is a woman in her fifties or sixties who had recovered from COVID-19.

CDR3 region: CASSQDWGEGYNEQFF. In DNA, the CDR3 is TGCGCCAGCAGCCAAGACTGGGGGGAGGGGTACAATGAGCAGTTCTTC. The chain carries TRBV4-3 and TRBJ2-1; 7 nucleotides align to TRBD2. CDR3 length: 16 amino acids. From germline, CDR1 is LGHNA and CDR2 YSLEER. Trimming took 0 bases from V and 4 from J; bases not matched to a gene: 6.

The chain joins TRBV6-2 or TRBV6-3 to TRBJ2-2, with D tentatively TRBD2 (5 bases). From germline, CDR1 is MNHEY and CDR2 SVGEGT. The CDR3 consists of 16 residues. Deletions cut 5 bases from V and 4 bases from J, with 17 bases between. For the CDR3, the DNA is TGTGCCAGCAGTACCGCCGCGACTACCCTCACCGGGGAGCTGTTTTTT. As protein: CASSTAATTLTGELFF.

The V and J genes are TRBV10-3 and TRBJ2-3, with TRBD2 matching 11 bases. With V trimmed by 9 bases and J by 4 bases, 3 bases remained unmatched. Germline CDR1 is ENHRY and CDR2 is SYGVKD. The CDR3 contains 13 residues. This chain's CDR3 is CAILAGGSDTQYF. The CDR3 coding sequence is TGTGCCATTTTAGCGGGAGGGTCAGATACGCAGTATTTT.

A note on this clone: Additional DNA sequences in this sample encode the identical CDR3. The chain carries TRBV12-3 or TRBV12-4 and TRBJ2-5, with 8 bases aligning to TRBD2. Trimming removed 3 bases from V and 4 bases from J; junction bases left unmatched: 1. The CDR3 totals 13 residues. The CDR3 DNA reads TGTGCCAGCAGTTTCGGGGGGGGAGAGACCCAGTACTTC. Translation gives CASSFGGGETQYF.

The chain carries TRBV9 and TRBJ1-6, with D possibly TRBD1 on 6 matching bases. Trimming shortened V by 0 bases and J by 6 bases, and 13 bases separated the two germline ends. CDR1 is SGDLS, CDR2 YYNGEE, per germline. This CDR3 is 16 amino acids long. Here the CDR3 reads CASSVDLRGGNSPLHF. CDR3 nucleotide sequence: TGTGCCAGCAGCGTAGACCTAAGGGGGGGTAATTCACCCCTCCACTTT.

This chain connects TRBV2 to TRBJ1-2; possibly TRBD1 for D (6 bases). Trimming took off 7 bases at V and 4 bases at J, with 19 bases between the two ends. This CDR3 is 15 amino acids long. Germline assignment: CDR1 SNHLY and CDR2 FYNNEI. The DNA of the CDR3 is TGTGCCAGCATCAAGGGGGACCCACCAGCCTATGGCTACACCTTC. Protein sequence: CASIKGDPPAYGYTF.

The chain's CDR3 is CASRPISNRGYTF. CDR3 in DNA: TGTGCCAGCAGACCGATTTCCAACAGGGGCTACACCTTC. V usage is TRBV11-2 and J usage is TRBJ1-2; perhaps TRBD1 as D (5 bases). The germline V gene encodes CDR1 SGHAT and CDR2 FQNNGV. CDR3 size: 13 residues. V dropped 6 bases and J dropped 8 bases, with 16 bases sitting between them.

The genes are TRBV19 and TRBJ1-5; a weak D match, TRBD1 (6 bases). Germline V gives CDR1 LNHDA, CDR2 SQIVND (reference sequence). The CDR3 contains 16 residues. The V end lost 2 bases, the J end lost 0 bases, and 11 bases lay between the germline ends. The CDR3 DNA follows: TGTGCCAGTAGTATATGGGAGGGGGGTAGCAATCAGCCCCAGCATTTT. Translation gives CASSIWEGGSNQPQHF.

This clone was detected only once. V is TRBV5-1 and J is TRBJ1-2; 7 positions match TRBD1. Germline CDR1 and CDR2: SGHRS and YFSETQ. This CDR3 has 14 residues. Losses at the gene ends were 3 bases for V and 3 bases for J; bases not matched to a gene: 5. The DNA for the CDR3 is TGCGCCAGCAGCTCCCAAGGACAGGACTATGGCTACACCTTC. Residues: CASSSQGQDYGYTF.

This clone has only a few counts. The chain uses TRBV13 and TRBJ1-1; tentatively, D is TRBD1 (5 bases). Germline-derived CDR1 and CDR2 are PRHDT and FYEKMQ (reference sequence). Trimming cost V 3 bases and J 6 bases, with 11 bases left between them. CDR3 length equals 13 residues. DNA for the CDR3: TGTGCCAGCAGCTTGGGCGGGGGATCTGAAGCTTTCTTT. Translating it yields CASSLGGGSEAFF.